Shown below are 30 T cell receptor beta chains from a single sample sequenced in a study of patients and donors after allogeneic stem cell transplantation. One entry per CDR3 protein, called by TCRdb with MiXCR from the RT-PCR reads. Here the sample spans about 160,000 distinct CDR3 sequences, approximately 24% being singletons. The sample taken for sequencing was blood, either unsorted or a sorted T cell fraction (not recorded which). The receptors come from a human donor who was either an allogeneic HSCT recipient or a stem cell or donor lymphocyte infusion donor (not recorded which). It is not recorded whose cells these are; they may come from a transplant donor.

Notes on this clonotype: This sequence may be a read error, since a much larger clone differs from it by one base. The gene calls are TRBV20-1 and TRBJ1-2; D is undetermined. Trimming pared 2 bases from V and 9 bases from J, leaving 7 bases between. CDR3 length: 10 amino acids. The germline CDR1 and CDR2 sequences are DFQATT and SNEGSKA (reference sequence). CDR3 region: CSARSYSYTF. Here the CDR3 DNA reads TGCAGTGCTAGATCGTATAGCTACACCTTC.

The gene calls are TRBV5-1 and TRBJ2-7; D may be TRBD1 (6 bases). V was pared by 5 bases and J by 2 bases, with 17 bases between. The CDR3 has 15 residues. CDR1 and CDR2 (germline): SGHRS, YFSETQ. The CDR3 DNA reads as TGCGCCAGCAGAAACCTCGGGACAAGACCCTACGAGCAGTACTTC. Its translation is CASRNLGTRPYEQYF.

This clonotype was found a few times. This chain joins TRBV24-1 and TRBJ2-6; D remains ambiguous. This CDR3 has 17 amino acids. The germline V gene encodes CDR1 KGHDR and CDR2 SFDVKD. Trimming removed 0 bases at V and 0 bases at J, with 8 bases between. The CDR3 protein is CATSDLRSDSGANVLTF. The CDR3 DNA sequence: TGTGCCACCAGTGATTTGCGTTCCGACTCTGGGGCCAACGTCCTGACTTTC.

The genes are TRBV12-3 or TRBV12-4 and TRBJ2-7; possibly TRBD1 for D (6 bases). CDR3 size: 11 residues. Trimming took 6 bases from V and 3 from J, leaving 6 bases between them. The CDR3 DNA sequence: TGTGCCAGCAGACAGGGCTACGAGCAGTACTTC. Its translation: CASRQGYEQYF.

This chain links TRBV5-6 with TRBJ2-3; D uncertain. V was shortened by 3 bases and J by 2 bases, with 13 bases between the two germline ends. Germline loops: CDR1 SGHDT, CDR2 YYEEEE. The CDR3 sequence is 15 residues long. The DNA of the CDR3 is TGTGCCAGCAGCTCAGGTTGGCCATTCACAGATACGCAGTATTTT. Its translation is CASSSGWPFTDTQYF.

This clonotype was observed a few times. The chain is built from TRBV6-5 and TRBJ1-2; D remains ambiguous. V dropped 6 bases and J dropped 0 bases, with 11 bases sitting between them. The length of the CDR3 is 14 residues. The germline CDR1 and CDR2 sequences are MNHEY and SVGAGI. CDR3 sequence (DNA): TGTGCCAGCAGCAAGGACGGGCCTAACTATGGCTACACCTTC. Translating it yields CASSKDGPNYGYTF.

This chain joins TRBV12-3 or TRBV12-4 and TRBJ2-7; 9 positions match TRBD2. After removal of 2 bases from V and 5 bases from J, the junction contained 7 bases not matched to a gene. The CDR3 has 15 residues. The CDR3 protein is CASSLRSGRTDEQYF. CDR3 in DNA: TGTGCCAGCAGTTTAAGGAGCGGGAGGACCGACGAGCAGTACTTC.

This clonotype was detected a few times. The chain has TRBV20-1 and TRBJ2-1, with D perhaps TRBD2 (7 bases). Looked up from germline, CDR1 is DFQATT and CDR2 is SNEGSKA (reference sequence). There are 14 residues in the CDR3. Between the trimmed V and J ends, which lost 6 bases and 5 bases, there was a span of 17 bases. This chain's CDR3 is CSAPGGGRDNEQFF. As DNA, the CDR3 is TGCAGTGCCCCCGGGGGCGGGAGAGACAATGAGCAGTTCTTC.

This clonotype appeared a few times. The chain has TRBV3-1 and TRBJ2-3; 11 bases line up with TRBD2. This CDR3 has 14 amino acids. V shed 10 bases and J 11 bases; nucleotides not matched to a gene: 14. CDR1 is LGHDT, CDR2 YNNKEL, per germline (reference sequence). The CDR3: CATTTSGDPRGQYF. CDR3 in DNA: TGTGCCACCACGACTAGCGGGGACCCTAGGGGGCAGTATTTT.

The gene calls are TRBV12-3 or TRBV12-4 and TRBJ1-2; D unresolved. The CDR3 consists of 15 residues. Trimming removed 5 bases from V and 3 bases from J, with 16 bases in between. The CDR3 DNA sequence: TGTGCCAGCAGTACCCGGGCGAACGTCGACTATGGCTACACCTTC. This gives the protein CASSTRANVDYGYTF.

The chain joins TRBV20-1 to TRBJ2-7, with D unresolved. This CDR3 is 15 amino acids long. V shed 0 bases and J shed 2 bases, with 14 bases lying between them. The germline V gene encodes CDR1 DFQATT and CDR2 SNEGSKA (reference sequence). CDR3 in amino acids: CSARDPEVFPYEQYF. The CDR3 nucleotides read TGCAGTGCTAGAGATCCTGAGGTCTTCCCCTACGAGCAGTACTTC.

This clonotype appeared many times. This rearrangement joins TRBV10-3 to TRBJ1-6; D unresolved. Germline V lookup: CDR1 ENHRY, CDR2 SYGVKD. V shed 6 bases and J shed 2 bases, with 11 bases lying between them. The CDR3 length is 15 residues. The CDR3 here is CAIRDTGTYNSPLHF. CDR3 sequence (DNA): TGTGCCATCAGGGATACCGGGACCTATAATTCACCCCTCCACTTT.

This clonotype was observed once. The V and J genes are TRBV12-3 or TRBV12-4 and TRBJ2-3; the D call may be TRBD1 or TRBD2 (5 bases each). This CDR3 has 14 residues. Trimming removed 3 bases from V and 6 bases from J, with 13 bases in between. CDR3 sequence (DNA): TGTGCCAGCAGTTTTAGGCAGGGCGGGGATACGCAGTATTTT. This codes for CASSFRQGGDTQYF.

The V call is TRBV19, the J call TRBJ2-7, with 7 nucleotides matching TRBD2. J gave up 2 bases and V 2 bases, and 3 bases lay outside the gene matches. The germline V gene has CDR1 LNHDA and CDR2 SQIVND (reference sequence). The CDR3 spans 14 residues. The CDR3 DNA reads TGTGCCAGTAGTATAACCCGGGGGGCCTACGAGCAGTACTTC. It translates to CASSITRGAYEQYF.

The rearrangement links TRBV24-1 to TRBJ1-2; 11 bases align to TRBD1. V shed 0 bases and J 5 bases; nucleotides not matched to a gene: 7. From germline, CDR1 is KGHDR and CDR2 SFDVKD. This CDR3 is built from 17 residues. The CDR3 loop is CATSDLHVGTGGYGYTF. The CDR3 DNA follows: TGTGCCACCAGTGATTTGCATGTCGGGACAGGGGGTTATGGCTACACCTTC.

In its sample, this clonotype was seen a few times. The CDR3 region is CASSQVIGWSEKLFF. The CDR3 bases are TGTGCCAGCAGCCAAGTCATAGGTTGGAGTGAAAAACTGTTTTTT. V gene TRBV14 combines with J gene TRBJ1-4; D not resolved. The CDR3 runs to 15 residues. Per germline, CDR1 SGHDN and CDR2 FVKESK. V gave up 1 base and J gave up 7 bases, with 13 bases separating them.

V and J are TRBV14 and TRBJ2-1, with 9 nucleotides matching TRBD2. The trim removed 8 bases at V and 8 bases at J, leaving 13 bases unmatched. Germline CDR1 reads SGHDN; CDR2 reads FVKESK. The CDR3 has 15 residues. The CDR3 is CASSRLVAGVYEQFF. Here the CDR3 DNA reads TGTGCCAGCTCCCGCCTGGTAGCGGGAGTCTATGAGCAGTTCTTC.

The sample holds a few counts of this clonotype. The rearrangement links TRBV5-1 to TRBJ2-1, with TRBD2 identical over 7 bases. The germline gives CDR1 SGHRS, CDR2 YFSETQ. CDR3 length: 15 residues. V dropped 2 bases and J dropped 8; count of bases not matched to a gene: 10. The CDR3, as DNA: TGCGCCAGCAGCTTACAGACCAAACGGGGGGATGAGCAGTTCTTC. It codes for CASSLQTKRGDEQFF.

This clonotype was counted only a few times. V usage is TRBV15 and J usage is TRBJ2-3; D possibly corresponds to TRBD2 (6 bases). The CDR3 is 18 amino acids. Germline values: CDR1 LNHNV, CDR2 YYDKDF (reference sequence). Trimming removed 0 bases from V and 2 bases from J, with 18 bases in between. The CDR3 coding sequence is TGTGCCACCAGCAGAGATTCTGACGGGACTCGTGACACAGATACGCAGTATTTT. This codes for CATSRDSDGTRDTDTQYF. Complete variable domain (other parts from reference TRBV15 and TRBJ2-3): DAMVIQNPRYQVTQFGKPVTLSCSQTLNHNVMYWYQQKSSQAPKLLFHYYDKDFNNEADTPDNFQSRRPNTSFCFLDIRSPGLGDTAMYLCATSRDSDGTRDTDTQYFGPGTRLTVL.

This clonotype was counted only a few times. The chain joins TRBV2 to TRBJ2-7, with D possibly being TRBD1 (5 bases). The CDR3 is 16 residues long. Trimming stripped 0 bases from V and 1 base from J, with 13 bases between. The germline gives CDR1 SNHLY, CDR2 FYNNEI. The CDR3, as DNA: TGTGCCAGCAGTGAAGCGCTTAGACAGCCTTCCTACGAGCAGTACTTC. The encoded protein is CASSEALRQPSYEQYF. Full variable domain (rest looked up from reference TRBV2 and TRBJ2-7): EPEVTQTPSHQVTQMGQEVILRCVPISNHLYFYWYRQILGQKVEFLVSFYNNEISEKSEIFDDQFSVERPDGSNFTLKIRSTKLEDSAMYFCASSEALRQPSYEQYFGPGTRLTVT.

This clonotype has only a few counts. Here the CDR3 reads CASSIAPDTQYF. The CDR3 region has the DNA TGTGCCAGCAGCATTGCCCCAGATACGCAGTATTTT. The chain recombines TRBV12-3 or TRBV12-4 with TRBJ2-3; D is unclear. This CDR3 contains 12 residues. Trimming cost V 6 bases and J 4 bases, with 8 bases left between them.

This clonotype was picked up a small number of times. The chain links TRBV4-3 to TRBJ2-3, with TRBD1 matching over 7 bases. The CDR3 runs to 16 residues. Germline V lookup: CDR1 LGHNA, CDR2 YSLEER. Losses at the gene ends were 4 bases for V and 2 bases for J; bases not matched to a gene: 9. CDR3 coding DNA: TGCGCCAGCAGCCCTCGGACAGGAGAATTCACAGATACGCAGTATTTT. This codes for CASSPRTGEFTDTQYF.

This clonotype has a handful of counts. The chain joins TRBV7-9 to TRBJ1-2; D call uncertain. Germline CDR1 SEHNR, CDR2 FQNEAQ (reference sequence). CDR3 length: 14 amino acids. V was clipped by 0 bases and J by 3 bases, with 8 bases between them. CDR3 protein: CASSLAEGYYGYTF. The DNA of the CDR3 is TGTGCCAGCAGCTTAGCGGAGGGTTACTATGGCTACACCTTC. Full variable domain (missing parts from reference TRBV7-9 and TRBJ1-2): DTGVSQNPRHKITKRGQNVTFRCDPISEHNRLYWYRQTLGQGPEFLTYFQNEAQLEKSRLLSDRFSAERPKGSFSTLEIQRTEQGDSAMYLCASSLAEGYYGYTFGSGTRLTVV.

For this clonotype: One end of the junction does not line up with germline, which may come from a read error. The gene calls are TRBV7-7 and TRBJ1-1, with a weak D call TRBD1 (6 bases). Per germline, CDR1 SSHAT and CDR2 FNYEAQ (reference sequence). This CDR3 region has 20 residues. The CDR3 reads CASSLARPGDTPGPGTEAFF. The CDR3 bases are TGTGCTAGCAGCTTAGCGCGTCCAGGGGATACCCCAGGCCCGGGGACTGAAGCTTTCTTT.

This clonotype was seen a few times. The chain carries TRBV27 and TRBJ1-2, with 11 nucleotides matching TRBD1. Germline CDR1 reads MNHEY; CDR2 reads SMNVEV (reference sequence). The CDR3 sequence is 16 residues long. V lost 4 bases and J lost 7; bases outside the gene matches: 11. This chain's CDR3 is CASSWDRGTIASGYTF. CDR3 nucleotides: TGTGCCAGCAGTTGGGACAGGGGGACCATAGCGAGTGGCTACACCTTC.

This clonotype has a handful of counts. This chain links TRBV5-1 with TRBJ2-1; TRBD1 matches at 8 bases. V was pared by 6 bases and J by 0 bases, with 11 bases of the junction left unmatched. In germline, CDR1 is SGHRS, CDR2 YFSETQ. The CDR3 runs to 17 residues. The chain's CDR3 is CASTPDRGHSSYNEQFF. The CDR3 DNA follows: TGCGCCAGCACTCCTGACAGGGGCCACAGCTCCTACAATGAGCAGTTCTTC.

The chain couples TRBV3-1 to TRBJ1-2, with a weak D call TRBD1 (6 bases). With 0 bases removed from V and 3 bases from J, the gap between germline ends came to 11 bases. Germline V gives CDR1 LGHDT, CDR2 YNNKEL (reference sequence). This CDR3 comprises 15 residues. The CDR3 bases are TGTGCCAGCAGCCAAGATGCGGCAGGGGACTATGGCTACACCTTC. Translating it yields CASSQDAAGDYGYTF.

The table lists this clonotype with a few counts. The rearrangement links TRBV7-9 to TRBJ2-5; 8 bases line up with TRBD1. Germline CDR1 SEHNR, CDR2 FQNEAQ (reference sequence). With 0 bases clipped from V and 6 bases from J, the junction kept 6 bases outside the gene matches. The CDR3 spans 15 residues. This CDR3 is CASSLAGQGLQTQYF. CDR3 nucleotides: TGTGCCAGCAGCTTAGCAGGACAGGGATTACAGACCCAGTACTTC.

The chain couples TRBV18 to TRBJ1-1; D gene uncertain. Germline values: CDR1 KGHSH, CDR2 LQKENI. This CDR3 has 11 residues. Trimming shortened V by 5 bases and J by 6 bases, and 7 bases separated the two germline ends. The CDR3 reads CASSRTAEAFF. As DNA, the CDR3 is TGTGCCAGCTCAAGGACGGCTGAAGCTTTCTTT.

This clonotype was counted only a few times. The chain uses TRBV20-1 and TRBJ2-3; D ambiguous. The germline gives CDR1 DFQATT, CDR2 SNEGSKA (reference sequence). This CDR3 has 13 residues. The V gene lost 0 bases and the J gene lost 1 base, with 5 bases spanning the gap. The chain's CDR3 is CSARDLGTDTQYF. The CDR3 DNA is TGCAGTGCTAGAGACTTGGGCACAGATACGCAGTATTTT.